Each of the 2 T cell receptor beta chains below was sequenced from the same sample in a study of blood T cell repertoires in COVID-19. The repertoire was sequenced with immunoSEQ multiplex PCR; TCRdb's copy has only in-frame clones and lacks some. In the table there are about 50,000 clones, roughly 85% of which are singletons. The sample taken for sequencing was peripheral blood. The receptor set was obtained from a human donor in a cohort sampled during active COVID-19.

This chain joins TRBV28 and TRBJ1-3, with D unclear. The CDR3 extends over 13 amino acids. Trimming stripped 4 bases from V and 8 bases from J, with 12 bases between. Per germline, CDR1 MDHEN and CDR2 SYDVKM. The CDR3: CASSSIPSDTIYF. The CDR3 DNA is TGTGCCAGCAGTTCCATACCTTCAGACACCATATATTTT.

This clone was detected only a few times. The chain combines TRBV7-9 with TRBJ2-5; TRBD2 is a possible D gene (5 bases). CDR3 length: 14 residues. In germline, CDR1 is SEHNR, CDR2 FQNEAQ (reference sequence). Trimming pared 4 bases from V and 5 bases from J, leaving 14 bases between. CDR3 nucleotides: TGTGCCAGCAGCTCGACACGGGGAACGGAGACCCAGTACTTC. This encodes CASSSTRGTETQYF.